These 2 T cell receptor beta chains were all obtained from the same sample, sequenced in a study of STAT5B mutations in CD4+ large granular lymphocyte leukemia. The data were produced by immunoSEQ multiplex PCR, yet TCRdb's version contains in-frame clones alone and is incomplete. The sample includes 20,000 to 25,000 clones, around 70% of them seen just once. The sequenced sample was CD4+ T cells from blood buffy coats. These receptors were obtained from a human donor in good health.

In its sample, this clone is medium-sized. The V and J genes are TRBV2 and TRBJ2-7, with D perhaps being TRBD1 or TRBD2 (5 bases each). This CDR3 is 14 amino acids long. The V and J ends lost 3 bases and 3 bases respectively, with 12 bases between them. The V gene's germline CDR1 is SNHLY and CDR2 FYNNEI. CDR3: CASSDFRGDYEQYF. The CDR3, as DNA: TGTGCCAGCAGTGACTTCCGGGGCGACTACGAGCAGTACTTC.

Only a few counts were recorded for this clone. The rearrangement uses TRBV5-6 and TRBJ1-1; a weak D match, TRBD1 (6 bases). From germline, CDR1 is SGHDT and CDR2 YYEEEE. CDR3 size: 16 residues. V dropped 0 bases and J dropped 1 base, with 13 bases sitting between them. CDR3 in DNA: TGTGCCAGCAGCTTGGACTCGGGACACCCGAACACTGAAGCTTTCTTT. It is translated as CASSLDSGHPNTEAFF.